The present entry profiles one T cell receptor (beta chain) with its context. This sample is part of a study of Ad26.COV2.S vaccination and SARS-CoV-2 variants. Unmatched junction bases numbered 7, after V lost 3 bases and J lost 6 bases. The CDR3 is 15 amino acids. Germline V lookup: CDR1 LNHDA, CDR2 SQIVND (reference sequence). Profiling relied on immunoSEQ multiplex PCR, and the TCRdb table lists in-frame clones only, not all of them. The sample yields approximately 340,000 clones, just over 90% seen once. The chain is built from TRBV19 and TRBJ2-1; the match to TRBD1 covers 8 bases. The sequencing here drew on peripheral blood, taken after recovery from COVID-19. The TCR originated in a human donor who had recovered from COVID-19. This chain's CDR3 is CASSIPWTGTNEQFF. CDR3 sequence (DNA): TGTGCCAGTAGTATCCCATGGACAGGGACCAATGAGCAGTTCTTC.